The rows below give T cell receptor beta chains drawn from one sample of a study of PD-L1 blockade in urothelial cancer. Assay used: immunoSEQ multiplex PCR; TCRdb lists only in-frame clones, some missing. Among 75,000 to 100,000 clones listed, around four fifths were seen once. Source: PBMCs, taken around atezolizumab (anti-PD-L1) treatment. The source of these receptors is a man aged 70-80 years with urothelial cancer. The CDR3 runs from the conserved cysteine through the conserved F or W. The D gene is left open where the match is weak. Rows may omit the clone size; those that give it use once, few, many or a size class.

CDR3nt: TGTGCCAGCAGGCCAGTGAAGGGAGAGGAAGCTTTCTTT
CDR3aa: CASRPVKGEEAFF
j_gene: TRBJ1-1
d_gene: NA
v_gene: TRBV27
abundance: NA
len: 13

CDR3nt: TGCGCCAGCAGCCTCGGAGGGGGCGACTACGAGCAGTACTTC
CDR3aa: CASSLGGGDYEQYF
j_gene: TRBJ2-7
d_gene: NA
v_gene: TRBV5-1
abundance: NA
len: 14

CDR3nt: TGCGCCAGCGACGGGACAGGGGGCTCTGGCACTGAAGCTTTCTTT
CDR3aa: CASDGTGGSGTEAFF
j_gene: TRBJ1-1
d_gene: TRBD1
v_gene: TRBV10-2
abundance: NA
len: 15

CDR3nt: TGTGCCAGCAGCCAACCGGACAGGAATAATGAAAAACTGTTTTTT
CDR3aa: CASSQPDRNNEKLFF
j_gene: TRBJ1-4
d_gene: TRBD1
v_gene: TRBV16
abundance: NA
len: 15

CDR3nt: TGTGCTAGCAGCCCGACTAGCGGGACCTACGAGCAGTACTTC
CDR3aa: CASSPTSGTYEQYF
j_gene: TRBJ2-7
d_gene: TRBD2
v_gene: TRBV7-7
abundance: NA
len: 14

CDR3nt: TGTGCAAGTCGCTTAGTACCTGTCGGGCGGGAGGTCTCCTACGAGCAGTACTTC
CDR3aa: CASRLVPVGREVSYEQYF
j_gene: TRBJ2-7
d_gene: NA
v_gene: TRBV12-2
abundance: NA
len: 18

CDR3nt: TGTGCCAGCAGCCCCAACCCGGGGAGCTATGGCTACACCTTC
CDR3aa: CASSPNPGSYGYTF
j_gene: TRBJ1-2
d_gene: NA
v_gene: TRBV9
abundance: NA
len: 14

CDR3nt: TGTGCCAGCAGTTACTCCCGGGGGGGCCACAATGAGCAGTTCTTC
CDR3aa: CASSYSRGGHNEQFF
j_gene: TRBJ2-1
d_gene: TRBD2
v_gene: TRBV6-6
abundance: few
len: 15

CDR3nt: TGTGCCAGCAGCTTAGCTGGGGCCACTGAAGCTTTCTTT
CDR3aa: CASSLAGATEAFF
j_gene: TRBJ1-1
d_gene: NA
v_gene: TRBV7-9
abundance: NA
len: 13

CDR3nt: TGTGCCAGCAGCAAGGGCAGGGAAAAGACCCAGTACTTC
CDR3aa: CASSKGREKTQYF
j_gene: TRBJ2-5
d_gene: NA
v_gene: TRBV7-9
abundance: once
len: 13

CDR3nt: TGTGCCAGCCCCACCCTTAGTTCGAACACTGAAGCTTTCTTT
CDR3aa: CASPTLSSNTEAFF
j_gene: TRBJ1-1
d_gene: NA
v_gene: TRBV27
abundance: NA
len: 14

CDR3nt: TGTGCCAGCGGAGAGGGCCCAGGCCCTGAAGCTTTCTTT
CDR3aa: CASGEGPGPEAFF
j_gene: TRBJ1-1
d_gene: NA
v_gene: TRBV2
abundance: NA
len: 13

CDR3nt: TGTGCCAGCAGCTTGGAACTAGCGGGAGGCCCTATGTACTTC
CDR3aa: CASSLELAGGPMYF
j_gene: TRBJ2-5
d_gene: TRBD2
v_gene: TRBV5-4
abundance: NA
len: 14

CDR3nt: TGCGCCAGCAGACCGGGACAGGCTAACTACGAGCAGTACTTC
CDR3aa: CASRPGQANYEQYF
j_gene: TRBJ2-7
d_gene: TRBD1
v_gene: TRBV5-1
abundance: once
len: 14

CDR3nt: TGTGCCATCAGTGAGAGCCTCTATGGCTACACCTTC
CDR3aa: CAISESLYGYTF
j_gene: TRBJ1-2
d_gene: NA
v_gene: TRBV10-3
abundance: NA
len: 12

CDR3nt: TGTGCCAGCAGCCCGGGACAGCTTCAAGAGACCCAGTACTTC
CDR3aa: CASSPGQLQETQYF
j_gene: TRBJ2-5
d_gene: TRBD1
v_gene: TRBV5-4
abundance: many
len: 14

CDR3nt: TGTGCCAGCAGCCCGAGCGGGAGAGGGTACAATGAGCAGTTCTTC
CDR3aa: CASSPSGRGYNEQFF
j_gene: TRBJ2-1
d_gene: TRBD2
v_gene: TRBV6-5
abundance: NA
len: 15

CDR3nt: TGTGCCATCAGTGAGGATACCCCAGGCCCTAACTATGGCTACACCTTC
CDR3aa: CAISEDTPGPNYGYTF
j_gene: TRBJ1-2
d_gene: NA
v_gene: TRBV10-3
abundance: NA
len: 16

CDR3nt: TGTGCCATCAGTGATCAGAATATGAACACTGAAGCTTTCTTT
CDR3aa: CAISDQNMNTEAFF
j_gene: TRBJ1-1
d_gene: NA
v_gene: TRBV10-3
abundance: NA
len: 14

CDR3nt: TGTGCCAGCAGTGAAGAGGGAGAGACTAACTATGGCTACACCTTC
CDR3aa: CASSEEGETNYGYTF
j_gene: TRBJ1-2
d_gene: NA
v_gene: TRBV6-1
abundance: NA
len: 15

CDR3nt: TGTGCCAGCAGCGTAGGACAGGGGGAAAGTGAAAAACTGTTTTTT
CDR3aa: CASSVGQGESEKLFF
j_gene: TRBJ1-4
d_gene: TRBD1
v_gene: TRBV9
abundance: once
len: 15

CDR3nt: TGTGCCAGTAGTAGGACTAGCGGGAGATGGAATGAGCAGTTCTTC
CDR3aa: CASSRTSGRWNEQFF
j_gene: TRBJ2-1
d_gene: TRBD2
v_gene: TRBV19
abundance: NA
len: 15

CDR3nt: TGCGCCAGCAGCCCACTAGCGACCTCCTACGAGCAGTACTTC
CDR3aa: CASSPLATSYEQYF
j_gene: TRBJ2-7
d_gene: TRBD2
v_gene: TRBV5-1
abundance: NA
len: 14

CDR3nt: TGTGCCACCAGCAGAGACCCCTCCTACAGCAATGAGCAGTTCTTC
CDR3aa: CATSRDPSYSNEQFF
j_gene: TRBJ2-1
d_gene: NA
v_gene: TRBV15
abundance: NA
len: 15

CDR3nt: TGCGCCAGCAGCTTGGCACCGCCTGCCGACAGGGTCCATGAGCAGTTCTTC
CDR3aa: CASSLAPPADRVHEQFF
j_gene: TRBJ2-1
d_gene: TRBD1
v_gene: TRBV5-1
abundance: NA
len: 17

CDR3nt: TGTGCCAGCAGACCTACAGGGGCGACTAACTATGGCTACACCTTC
CDR3aa: CASRPTGATNYGYTF
j_gene: TRBJ1-2
d_gene: TRBD1
v_gene: TRBV6-6
abundance: NA
len: 15

CDR3nt: TGTGCCAGCACACCTCTTACAGGGACCTATGGCTACACCTTC
CDR3aa: CASTPLTGTYGYTF
j_gene: TRBJ1-2
d_gene: NA
v_gene: TRBV28
abundance: NA
len: 14

CDR3nt: TGTGCCAGCAGCTTAGGCGGCTGGGGGCGGGTTGAAGCTTTCTTT
CDR3aa: CASSLGGWGRVEAFF
j_gene: TRBJ1-1
d_gene: NA
v_gene: TRBV13
abundance: NA
len: 15

CDR3nt: TGTGCCAGCTCACCACCGCTAGCGGGAAGGGGCGAGCAGTACTTC
CDR3aa: CASSPPLAGRGEQYF
j_gene: TRBJ2-7
d_gene: TRBD2
v_gene: TRBV18
abundance: NA
len: 15

CDR3nt: TGTGCCAGCAGCCAAGGGACTAGCGGGACCTACGAGCAGTACTTC
CDR3aa: CASSQGTSGTYEQYF
j_gene: TRBJ2-7
d_gene: TRBD2
v_gene: TRBV4-2
abundance: NA
len: 15

CDR3nt: TGTGCCAGCAGCCGATGGGGGGGATATAATGAAAAACTGTTTTTT
CDR3aa: CASSRWGGYNEKLFF
j_gene: TRBJ1-4
d_gene: NA
v_gene: TRBV6-6
abundance: NA
len: 15

CDR3nt: TGTGCCAGCAGGGCGACCCCCGGGATGGATGAGCAGTTCTTC
CDR3aa: CASRATPGMDEQFF
j_gene: TRBJ2-1
d_gene: NA
v_gene: TRBV2
abundance: NA
len: 14

CDR3nt: TGTGCCAGCAGCCCCCGGAGGGGCAACACCGGGGAGCTGTTTTTT
CDR3aa: CASSPRRGNTGELFF
j_gene: TRBJ2-2
d_gene: NA
v_gene: TRBV7-9
abundance: NA
len: 15

CDR3nt: TGTGCCAGCACCCCTAGCGGGAGCGGCTACGAGCAGTACTTC
CDR3aa: CASTPSGSGYEQYF
j_gene: TRBJ2-7
d_gene: TRBD2
v_gene: TRBV6-5
abundance: NA
len: 14

CDR3nt: TGTGCCAGCAGCACAGGGGGTCCTGGGGCCAACGTCCTGACTTTC
CDR3aa: CASSTGGPGANVLTF
j_gene: TRBJ2-6
d_gene: TRBD1
v_gene: TRBV4-2
abundance: NA
len: 15

CDR3nt: TGTGCCAGCAGCCTAGGCTTTTTTGACAGGGGGCATCGAAGCTCCTACAATGAGCAGTTCTTC
CDR3aa: CASSLGFFDRGHRSSYNEQFF
j_gene: TRBJ2-1
d_gene: TRBD1
v_gene: TRBV14
abundance: NA
len: 21

CDR3nt: TGTGCCAGCAGAAGCGGACTGTTAAATTGGTACCAAGAGACCCAGTACTTC
CDR3aa: CASRSGLLNWYQETQYF
j_gene: TRBJ2-5
d_gene: NA
v_gene: TRBV5-5
abundance: NA
len: 17

CDR3nt: TGTGCCAGCTCACTGGGACAGGCTTTAGGGGAGCAGTACTTC
CDR3aa: CASSLGQALGEQYF
j_gene: TRBJ2-7
d_gene: TRBD1
v_gene: TRBV18
abundance: NA
len: 14

CDR3nt: TGTGCCAGTACGGGACAGGGGATCTTGAGCACTGAAGCTTTCTTT
CDR3aa: CASTGQGILSTEAFF
j_gene: TRBJ1-1
d_gene: TRBD1
v_gene: TRBV19
abundance: NA
len: 15

CDR3nt: TGTGCCAGCAGTTACTCCGGGACTAGCAATGAGCAGTTCTTC
CDR3aa: CASSYSGTSNEQFF
j_gene: TRBJ2-1
d_gene: TRBD2
v_gene: TRBV6-6
abundance: NA
len: 14

CDR3nt: TGTGCCAGCAGCTCGGACAGGGGCGCAGATACGCAGTATTTT
CDR3aa: CASSSDRGADTQYF
j_gene: TRBJ2-3
d_gene: TRBD1
v_gene: TRBV7-3
abundance: NA
len: 14

CDR3nt: TGTGCCAGCAGCTTGAGTCGGACAGGGCTCTACAATGAGCAGTTCTTC
CDR3aa: CASSLSRTGLYNEQFF
j_gene: TRBJ2-1
d_gene: TRBD1
v_gene: TRBV5-4
abundance: NA
len: 16

CDR3nt: TGCAGCGTTGAAGAGGGGAGCTCCTACAATGAGCAGTTCTTC
CDR3aa: CSVEEGSSYNEQFF
j_gene: TRBJ2-1
d_gene: NA
v_gene: TRBV29-1
abundance: NA
len: 14

CDR3nt: TGCGCCAGCAGCCCAGAACCCGAAACGAACAATGAGCAGTTCTTC
CDR3aa: CASSPEPETNNEQFF
j_gene: TRBJ2-1
d_gene: NA
v_gene: TRBV5-1
abundance: NA
len: 15

CDR3nt: TGTGCCAGCAGCTTGACAGGGGGCGCAGGGAACACTGAAGCTTTCTTT
CDR3aa: CASSLTGGAGNTEAFF
j_gene: TRBJ1-1
d_gene: TRBD1
v_gene: TRBV7-3
abundance: NA
len: 16

CDR3nt: TGTGCCAGCAGTTTGGGCGGGACCTACGAGCAGTACTTC
CDR3aa: CASSLGGTYEQYF
j_gene: TRBJ2-7
d_gene: NA
v_gene: TRBV28
abundance: NA
len: 13

CDR3nt: TGTGCCAGCAGCTTAGGGGTGGAGGGGGCTTCGGAGACCCAGTACTTC
CDR3aa: CASSLGVEGASETQYF
j_gene: TRBJ2-5
d_gene: NA
v_gene: TRBV11-3
abundance: NA
len: 16

CDR3nt: TGCAGTGCAAGCAACGGGGAGTCCCAGTACTTC
CDR3aa: CSASNGESQYF
j_gene: TRBJ2-5
d_gene: NA
v_gene: TRBV20-1
abundance: NA
len: 11

CDR3nt: TGTGCCAGCAGCTTAGATGGTCAGTGGAATGAGCAGTTCTTC
CDR3aa: CASSLDGQWNEQFF
j_gene: TRBJ2-1
d_gene: NA
v_gene: TRBV7-9
abundance: NA
len: 14

CDR3nt: TGTGCCAGCAGCTTCGGGACACCCGACAATGAGCAGTTCTTC
CDR3aa: CASSFGTPDNEQFF
j_gene: TRBJ2-1
d_gene: NA
v_gene: TRBV5-4
abundance: NA
len: 14

CDR3nt: TGTGCCAGCAGTGACGGGGGGATCAAAGAGACCCAGTACTTC
CDR3aa: CASSDGGIKETQYF
j_gene: TRBJ2-5
d_gene: TRBD2
v_gene: TRBV6-1
abundance: NA
len: 14

CDR3nt: TGTGCCAGCAGTTACTCGAGGTCCGGGAGTACTGAAGCTTTCTTT
CDR3aa: CASSYSRSGSTEAFF
j_gene: TRBJ1-1
d_gene: NA
v_gene: TRBV6-5
abundance: once
len: 15

CDR3nt: TGTGCTAGTGGTTTTCTGGACAGATCCTCTGGGGCCAACGTCCTGACTTTC
CDR3aa: CASGFLDRSSGANVLTF
j_gene: TRBJ2-6
d_gene: NA
v_gene: TRBV12-5
abundance: NA
len: 17